This T cell receptor beta chain came from a study of cytomegalovirus exposure and HLA in healthy donors. The study ran its PCR with 60 Vbeta and 13 Jbeta primers. Clones were sequenced by immunoSEQ multiplex PCR, and TCRdb holds only the in-frame ones, with some missing. Of under 200,000 clones in the sample, roughly 68% are singletons; the top ten hold approximately 2%. Trimming left V 6 bases short and J 0 bases short, with 11 bases between. The CDR3 totals 15 residues. Looked up from germline, CDR1 is MNHNS and CDR2 is SASEGT. While unrecorded immune exposures were likely, the donors were nominally healthy when sampled.

The source material was PBMCs. The sequence came from a woman aged 30 to 39 in good health and CMV-seronegative. The J gene is TRBJ1-4, the V gene TRBV6-1; D remains unclear. CDR3 region: CASSLTVATNEKLFF. In DNA, the CDR3 is TGTGCCAGCAGCCTCACGGTTGCAACTAATGAAAAACTGTTTTTT.